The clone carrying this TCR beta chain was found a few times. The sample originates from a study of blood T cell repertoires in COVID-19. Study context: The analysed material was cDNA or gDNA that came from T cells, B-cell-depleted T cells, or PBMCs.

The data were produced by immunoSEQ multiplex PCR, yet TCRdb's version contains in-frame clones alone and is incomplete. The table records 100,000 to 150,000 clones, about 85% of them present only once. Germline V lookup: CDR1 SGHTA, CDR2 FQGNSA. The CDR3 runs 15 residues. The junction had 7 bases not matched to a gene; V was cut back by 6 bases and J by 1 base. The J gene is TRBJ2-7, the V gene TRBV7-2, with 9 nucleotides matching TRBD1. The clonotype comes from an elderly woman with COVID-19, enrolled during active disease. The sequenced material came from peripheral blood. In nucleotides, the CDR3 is TGTGCCAGCAGACCAGACAGGGGGGGTTCCTACGAGCAGTACTTC. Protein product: CASRPDRGGSYEQYF.